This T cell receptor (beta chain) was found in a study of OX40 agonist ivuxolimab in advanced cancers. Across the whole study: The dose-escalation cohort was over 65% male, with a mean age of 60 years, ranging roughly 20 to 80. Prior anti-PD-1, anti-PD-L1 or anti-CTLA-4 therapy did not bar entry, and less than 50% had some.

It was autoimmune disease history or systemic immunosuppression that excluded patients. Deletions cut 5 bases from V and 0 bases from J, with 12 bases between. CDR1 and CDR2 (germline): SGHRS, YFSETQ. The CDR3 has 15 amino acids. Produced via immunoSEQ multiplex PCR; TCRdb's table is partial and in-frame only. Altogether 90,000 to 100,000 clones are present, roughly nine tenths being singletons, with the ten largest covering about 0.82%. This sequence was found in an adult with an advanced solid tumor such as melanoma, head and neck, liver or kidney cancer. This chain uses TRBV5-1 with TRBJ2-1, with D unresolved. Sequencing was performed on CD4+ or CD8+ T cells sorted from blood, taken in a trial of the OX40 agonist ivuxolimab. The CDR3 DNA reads TGCGCCAGCAGTTCGGACCCCTACTCCTACAATGAGCAGTTCTTC. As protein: CASSSDPYSYNEQFF. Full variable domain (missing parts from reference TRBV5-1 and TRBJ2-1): KAGVTQTPRYLIKTRGQQVTLSCSPISGHRSVSWYQQTPGQGLQFLFEYFSETQRNKGNFPGRFSGRQFSNSRSEMNVSTLELGDSALYLCASSSDPYSYNEQFFGPGTRLTVL.